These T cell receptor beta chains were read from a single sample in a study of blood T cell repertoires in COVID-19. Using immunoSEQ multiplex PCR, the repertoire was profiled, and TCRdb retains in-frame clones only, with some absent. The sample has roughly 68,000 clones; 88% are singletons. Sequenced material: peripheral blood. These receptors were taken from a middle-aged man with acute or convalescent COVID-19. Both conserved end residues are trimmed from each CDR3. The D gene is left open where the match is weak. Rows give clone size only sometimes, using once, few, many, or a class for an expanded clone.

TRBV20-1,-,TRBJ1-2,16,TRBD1,SASVKPGQGRANYGYT
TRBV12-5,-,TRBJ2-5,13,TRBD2,ASSFGLAGRETQY
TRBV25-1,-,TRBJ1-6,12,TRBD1,ASNRGSYNSPLH
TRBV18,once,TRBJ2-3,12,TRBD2,ASTGTSGTDTQY
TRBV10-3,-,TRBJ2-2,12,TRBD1,AINTRGRAGELF
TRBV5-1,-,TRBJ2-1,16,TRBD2,ASTASSLTSGGAGEQF
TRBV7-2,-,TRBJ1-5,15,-,ASSQGQPGFSNQPQH
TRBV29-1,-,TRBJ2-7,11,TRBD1,SVNGQGSYEQY
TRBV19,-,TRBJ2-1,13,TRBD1,ASSPGQGRNNEQF
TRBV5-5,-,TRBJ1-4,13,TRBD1,ASSWDRASAEKLF
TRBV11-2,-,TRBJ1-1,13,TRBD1,ASTRKTGAGTEAF
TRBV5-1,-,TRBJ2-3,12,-,ASSGGGATDTQY
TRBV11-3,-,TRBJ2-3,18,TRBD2,ASRHFSGTSGGRYTDTQY
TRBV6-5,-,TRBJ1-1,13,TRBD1,ASSLSGARGAEVF
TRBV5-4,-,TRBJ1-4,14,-,ASSLDPGATNEKLF
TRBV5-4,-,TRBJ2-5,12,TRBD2,ASSPPGGQETQY
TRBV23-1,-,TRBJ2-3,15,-,ASSQSTSGPDTDTQY
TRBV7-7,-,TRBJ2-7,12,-,ASSPQVTSYEQY
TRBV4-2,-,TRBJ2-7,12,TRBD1,ASSLGQAAFEQY
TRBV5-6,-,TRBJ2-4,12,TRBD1,ASSVGQVKNIQY
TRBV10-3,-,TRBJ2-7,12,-,AISPTGEAYEQY
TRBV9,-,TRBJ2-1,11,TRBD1,ASSVVQGYEQF
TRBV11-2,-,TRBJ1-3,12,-,ASSQFLPGNTIY
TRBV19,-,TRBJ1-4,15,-,ASSISGRTTTNEKLF
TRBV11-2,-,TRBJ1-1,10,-,ASSLNREKAF
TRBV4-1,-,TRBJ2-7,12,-,ASSQANRLYEQY
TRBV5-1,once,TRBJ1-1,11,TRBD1,ASSLTGVTEAF
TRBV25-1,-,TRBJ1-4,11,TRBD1,ASSGGQGRKLF
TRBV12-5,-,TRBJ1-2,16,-,ASGLVIIRDSNNYGYT
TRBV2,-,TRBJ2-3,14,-,ASSLMDRAFTDTQY
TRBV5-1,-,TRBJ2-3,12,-,ASSPGGAGDTQY
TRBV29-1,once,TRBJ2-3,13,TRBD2,SVERTSGGADTQY
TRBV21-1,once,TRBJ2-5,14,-,ASSTCARQVQETQY
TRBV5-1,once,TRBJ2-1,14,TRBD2,ASSHSGGISYNEQF
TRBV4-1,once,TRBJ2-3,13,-,ASDEGGESTDTQY
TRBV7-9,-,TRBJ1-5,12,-,ASSLGVFDQPQH
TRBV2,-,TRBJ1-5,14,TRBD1,ASSAGQGYSNQPQH
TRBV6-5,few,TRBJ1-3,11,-,ASSYGTGNTIY
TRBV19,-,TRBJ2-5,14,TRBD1,ASSSTTAGGVETQY
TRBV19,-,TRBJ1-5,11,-,ASSIGPNQPQH
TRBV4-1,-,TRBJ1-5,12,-,ASSQPTPNQPQH
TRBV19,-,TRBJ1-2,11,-,ASSLSFNYGYT
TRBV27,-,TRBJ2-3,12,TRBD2,ASSSSGVGDTQY
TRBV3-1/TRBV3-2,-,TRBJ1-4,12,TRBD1,ASSFGQGSEKLF
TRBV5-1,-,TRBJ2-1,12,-,ASGAGLSYNEQF
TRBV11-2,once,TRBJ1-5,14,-,AGSLDDILNNQPQH
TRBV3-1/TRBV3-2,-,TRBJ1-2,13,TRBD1,ASSQGLGQGFGYT
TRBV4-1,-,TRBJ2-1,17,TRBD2,ASSPRPGTSGGVYNEQF
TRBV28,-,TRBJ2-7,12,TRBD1,ASRTSGQGYEQY
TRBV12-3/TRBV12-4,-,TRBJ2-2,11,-,ASSLLNTGELF